The clone carrying this TCR beta chain was picked up many times. The antigen is undetermined. The CDR3 length is 16 residues. Trimming left V 5 bases short and J 2 bases short, with 18 bases between. Memory CD4+ T cells were sorted as CD4+CD45RO+CD25- cells. Semi-nested PCR with Nested Universal Primer A followed constant-region reverse priming of full-length variable regions. TCRdb passed the 5' RACE reads through MiXCR, listing each CDR3 protein once. The data hold approximately 5,000 distinct CDR3 sequences, with just over 30% observed a single time. Findings and caveats of the study: Tumor Tregs overlapped most with tumor, then blood, naive CD4+ cells.

The sample was memory CD4+ T cells sorted from a lymph node. Subset specified: memory CD4+ T cells, CD4+CD45RO+CD25-. The clonotype was recovered from a female donor with breast cancer. The chain employs TRBV12-3 or TRBV12-4 and TRBJ2-5; D gene ambiguous. CDR3 amino acids: CASSPRTVSFQETQYF. The CDR3 DNA is TGTGCCAGCAGTCCGCGGACCGTATCCTTTCAAGAGACCCAGTACTTC.